These 27 T cell receptor beta chains were sequenced from one sample in a study of T cells in Graves' hyperthyroidism and ophthalmopathy. TCR beta CDR3 regions were amplified from RNA transcripts. Initially, a first-round RT-PCR of the TCR CDR3 employed the HTBI primer set. Each CDR3 protein gets one entry after TCRdb re-called the multiplex PCR reads with MiXCR. The sample consists of a few hundred thousand distinct CDR3 sequences, 16% of them appearing once. What was sequenced was blood. These receptor sequences come from a middle-aged woman with Graves' ophthalmopathy.

This clonotype has at least ten counts. V and J are TRBV5-1 and TRBJ1-1; weak D call: TRBD1 (6 bases). The CDR3 covers 15 residues. Germline CDR1 reads SGHRS; CDR2 reads YFSETQ. With 4 bases removed from V and 1 base from J, the gap between germline ends came to 14 bases. This chain's CDR3 is CASSTKQGRNTEAFF. The CDR3 region has the DNA TGCGCCAGCAGCACTAAACAGGGTAGGAACACTGAAGCTTTCTTT.

In its sample, this clonotype was seen a few times. CDR3 amino acids: CATSDSRLAATDTQYF. The CDR3 nucleotides read TGTGCCACCAGTGACTCACGACTAGCGGCCACAGATACGCAGTATTTT. This chain joins TRBV24-1 and TRBJ2-3; 9 nucleotides line up with TRBD2. Trimming took 4 bases from V and 2 from J; bases not matched to a gene: 6. The CDR3 has 16 residues. In germline, CDR1 is KGHDR, CDR2 SFDVKD.

Points on this clonotype: This may arise from a read error, as a much more abundant clone is one base away. This sequence joins TRBV30 and TRBJ2-1; weak D call: TRBD2 (6 bases). The CDR3 has 15 residues. Germline CDR1 and CDR2: GTSNPN and SVGIG (reference sequence). The CDR3 reads CAWSVRLGSYNEPFF. CDR3 bases: TGTGCCTGGAGTGTACGACTAGGCTCCTACAATGAGCCGTTCTTC. Full variable domain (rest looked up from reference TRBV30 and TRBJ2-1): SQTIHQWPATLVQPVGSPLSLECTVEGTSNPNLYWYRQAAGRGLQLLFYSVGIGQISSEVPQNLSASRPQDRQFILSSKKLLLSDSGFYLCAWSVRLGSYNEPFFGPGTRLTVL.

Many counts were recorded for this clonotype. The gene calls are TRBV20-1 and TRBJ2-3; TRBD2 matches 11 bases. Germline-derived CDR1 and CDR2 are DFQATT and SNEGSKA (reference sequence). The CDR3 covers 16 residues. V dropped 1 base and J dropped 0; count of bases not matched to a gene: 3. CDR3 in DNA: TGCAGTGCTAGAGTAGCGGGGGGGGGTAGCACAGATACGCAGTATTTT. Its translation: CSARVAGGGSTDTQYF.

Comment on this clonotype: A much bigger clone sits one base away, suggesting this may be a read error. This chain connects TRBV28 to TRBJ2-3; perhaps TRBD2 as D (5 bases). This CDR3 contains 12 residues. Germline V lookup: CDR1 MDHEN, CDR2 SYDVKM. In DNA form, the CDR3 reads TGTGTCAGCAACTCGGGAACAGATACGCAGTATTTT. It codes for CVSNSGTDTQYF.

J is TRBJ1-5 and V is TRBV19; D not certain. The CDR3 has 13 residues. Trimming took 5 bases from V and 4 from J, leaving 9 bases between them. Per the germline V gene, CDR1 is LNHDA and CDR2 is SQIVND (reference sequence). CDR3 residues: CASSSWGNQPQHF. Here the CDR3 DNA reads TGTGCCAGTAGTTCCTGGGGTAATCAGCCCCAGCATTTT.

The chain employs TRBV20-1 and TRBJ2-7; 9 bases align to TRBD2. Germline CDR1 reads DFQATT; CDR2 reads SNEGSKA (reference sequence). The CDR3 spans 16 residues. With V trimmed by 3 bases and J by 2 bases, 11 bases remained unmatched. The CDR3 is CSARTLAGRLAYEQYF. For the CDR3, the DNA is TGCAGTGCTAGGACCCTAGCGGGGAGGTTAGCCTACGAGCAGTACTTC.

This clonotype was picked up many times. The rearrangement uses TRBV3-1 and TRBJ1-3, with D perhaps matching TRBD1 (5 bases). Germline V gene lookup returns CDR1 LGHDT and CDR2 YNNKEL (reference sequence). The CDR3 extends over 17 amino acids. Deletions cut 0 bases from V and 0 bases from J, with 12 bases between. The DNA of the CDR3 is TGTGCCAGCAGCCAAGATCTGGGACCGACCTCTGGAAACACCATATATTTT. Translating it yields CASSQDLGPTSGNTIYF.

Regarding this clonotype: A much larger clone lies a single base off, so this may be a read error. The J gene is TRBJ2-7, the V gene TRBV30, with D possibly being TRBD1 (5 bases). With 1 base removed from V and 2 bases from J, the gap between germline ends came to 18 bases. CDR3 length: 16 residues. Looked up from germline, CDR1 is GTSNPN and CDR2 is SVGIG (reference sequence). CDR3 residues: CAWSAPWGAQTYEQYF. The CDR3 coding sequence is TGTGCCTGGAGTGCCCCGTGGGGCGCCCAAACCTACGAGCAGTACTTC.

The sample holds a few counts of this clonotype. The V gene is TRBV7-2, the J gene TRBJ1-5, with D hard to call. Germline V gene sequence: CDR1 SGHTA, CDR2 FQGNSA. V was pared by 5 bases and J by 6 bases, with 17 bases between. There are 15 residues in the CDR3. The DNA of the CDR3 is TGTGCCAGCAGCAAGATGAGGGTTGTGGGTCAGCCCCAGCATTTT. This gives the protein CASSKMRVVGQPQHF.

The sample holds many counts of this clonotype. The V call is TRBV5-1, the J call TRBJ2-3; no clear D. The germline V and J ends were trimmed by 4 bases and 2 bases, with 11 bases remaining between them. Per the germline V gene, CDR1 is SGHRS and CDR2 is YFSETQ. The CDR3 loop spans 14 amino acids. CDR3 amino acids: CASSLSQYTDTQYF. The DNA of the CDR3 is TGCGCCAGCAGCCTATCACAATACACAGATACGCAGTATTTT.

The sample holds many counts of this clonotype. The V call is TRBV6-1, the J call TRBJ2-3, with 12 bases aligning to TRBD2. This CDR3 spans 15 amino acids. Germline trimming cut 6 bases from V and 5 bases from J; bases unmatched to any gene: 6. CDR1 and CDR2 (germline): MNHNS, SASEGT. In DNA, the CDR3 is TGTGCCAGCAGCGTACTAGCGGGAGGCAGAGATACGCAGTATTTT. Protein product: CASSVLAGGRDTQYF.

This clonotype appeared many times. The CDR3: CASASSGSSYNEQFF. For the CDR3, the DNA is TGTGCCAGCGCAAGTAGCGGGAGCTCCTACAATGAGCAGTTCTTC. The V and J genes are TRBV11-2 and TRBJ2-1, with 9 positions matching TRBD2. The CDR3 sequence is 15 residues long. Germline loops: CDR1 SGHAT, CDR2 FQNNGV. Trimming cost V 8 bases and J 0 bases; bases outside gene matches: 5.

There are many counts of this clonotype. V and J are TRBV27 and TRBJ1-1; D unresolved. The CDR3 spans 15 residues. V was pared by 0 bases and J by 1 base, with 9 bases between. The V gene's germline CDR1 is MNHEY and CDR2 SMNVEV (reference sequence). CDR3 sequence reads: CASSLSIGGNTEAFF. Written as DNA, the CDR3 is TGTGCCAGCAGTTTATCGATAGGAGGGAACACTGAAGCTTTCTTT.

This chain uses TRBV28 with TRBJ2-3; TRBD1 matches at 8 bases. The CDR3 totals 15 residues. V was clipped by 10 bases and J by 2 bases; unmatched bases: 11. Germline lookup yields CDR1 MDHEN and CDR2 SYDVKM. CDR3 nucleotide sequence: TGTGCCATTACCGGGACAGGAGGGTCCACAGATACGCAGTATTTT. Protein product: CAITGTGGSTDTQYF.

This clonotype was seen more than once but under ten times. The V call is TRBV5-6, the J call TRBJ1-4; TRBD1 matches at 7 bases. Germline lookup yields CDR1 SGHDT and CDR2 YYEEEE. This CDR3 spans 14 amino acids. After removal of 1 base from V and 6 bases from J, the junction contained 3 bases not matched to a gene. This chain's CDR3 is CASSLSGTDEKLFF. The CDR3 nucleotides are TGTGCCAGCAGCTTGTCCGGGACAGATGAAAAACTGTTTTTT. The full variable domain, its missing parts supplied by reference TRBV5-6 and TRBJ1-4, is DAGVTQSPTHLIKTRGQQVTLRCSPKSGHDTVSWYQQALGQGPQFIFQYYEEEERQRGNFPDRFSGHQFPNYSSELNVNALLLGDSALYLCASSLSGTDEKLFFGSGTQLSVL.

This clonotype appeared a few times. V gene TRBV30 combines with J gene TRBJ1-2; the match to TRBD1 covers 8 bases. Germline assignment: CDR1 GTSNPN and CDR2 SVGIG (reference sequence). Trimming took 3 bases from V and 4 from J; bases not matched to a gene: 7. This CDR3 contains 14 residues. The CDR3 is CAWRPTGGPYGYTF. As DNA, the CDR3 is TGTGCCTGGAGGCCTACAGGGGGACCCTATGGCTACACCTTC.

This chain links TRBV24-1 with TRBJ2-7, with a weak D call TRBD1 (6 bases). The V gene's germline CDR1 is KGHDR and CDR2 SFDVKD. The CDR3 is made up of 16 amino acids. Trimming removed 3 bases from V and 3 bases from J, with 17 bases in between. The CDR3 nucleotides read TGTGCCACCAGTGATACCGGGACAACCTCCTTCTACGAGCAGTACTTC. Translating it yields CATSDTGTTSFYEQYF.

This clonotype occurred a few times. This chain uses TRBV12-3 or TRBV12-4 with TRBJ1-4; no clear D gene. Trimming took off 2 bases at V and 0 bases at J, with 4 bases between the two ends. The CDR3 length is 14 residues. DNA of the CDR3: TGTGCCAGCAGTTTACCATCAACTAATGAAAAACTGTTTTTT. Amino acid sequence: CASSLPSTNEKLFF.

The chain recombines TRBV4-1 with TRBJ2-1; maybe TRBD2 (7 bases). The CDR3 is made up of 14 amino acids. CDR1 MGHRA and CDR2 YSYEKL come from the germline V gene. With 3 bases removed from V and 9 bases from J, the gap between germline ends came to 15 bases. The CDR3 here is CASSQRGGGIEQFF. DNA for the CDR3: TGCGCCAGCAGCCAGAGGGGAGGGGGGATTGAGCAGTTCTTC.

This clonotype was seen only a few times. The chain recombines TRBV15 with TRBJ2-1, with 14 bases fitting TRBD2. The CDR3 runs 21 residues. Unmatched junction bases numbered 14, after V lost 1 base and J lost 3 bases. From germline, CDR1 is LNHNV and CDR2 YYDKDF (reference sequence). CDR3 residues: CATSRVGQGSTSGRDYNEQFF. CDR3 DNA: TGTGCCACCAGCAGAGTTGGACAGGGGTCGACTAGCGGGAGGGACTACAATGAGCAGTTCTTC.

The chain combines TRBV29-1 with TRBJ2-1; 8 nucleotides agree with TRBD2. Germline CDR1 and CDR2: SQVTM and ANQGSEA. The CDR3 loop spans 14 amino acids. After removal of 6 bases from V and 6 bases from J, the junction contained 10 bases not matched to a gene. The CDR3 region is CSVGLAGLRNEQFF. CDR3 DNA sequence: TGCAGCGTGGGATTAGCGGGGCTGCGCAATGAGCAGTTCTTC.

Only a few counts were recorded for this clonotype. One end of the junction fails to match germline, which may point to a read error. The V gene is TRBV5-1, the J gene TRBJ1-3, with D possibly matching TRBD1 (6 bases). CDR3 length: 15 amino acids. From germline, CDR1 is SGHRS and CDR2 YFSETQ. The CDR3 protein is CASSLADSSGTTIYF. CDR3 DNA sequence: TGCGCCAGCAGCCTAGCGGACAGCTCTGGAACCACCATATATTTT.

The chain carries TRBV29-1 and TRBJ2-4; D uncertain. The CDR3 consists of 13 residues. Trimming took off 6 bases at V and 0 bases at J, with 9 bases between the two ends. CDR1 is SQVTM, CDR2 ANQGSEA, per germline. For the CDR3, the DNA is TGCAGCGTAACCGTACTAGCCAAAAACATTCAGTACTTC. Translated: CSVTVLAKNIQYF. The entire variable domain, with the rest obtained from reference TRBV29-1 and TRBJ2-4, is as follows: SAVISQKPSRDICQRGTSLTIQCQVDSQVTMMFWYRQQPGQSLTLIATANQGSEATYESGFVIDKFPISRPNLTFSTLTVSNMSPEDSSIYLCSVTVLAKNIQYFGAGTRLSVL.

This clonotype came up a few times. The chain has TRBV19 and TRBJ1-1; 8 bases fit TRBD1. The CDR3 spans 15 residues. J lost 0 bases, V lost 5 bases, and 5 bases had no gene match. CDR1 is LNHDA, CDR2 SQIVND, per germline (reference sequence). The CDR3 protein is CASSYGQGMNTEAFF. CDR3 in DNA: TGTGCCAGTAGTTACGGACAGGGAATGAACACTGAAGCTTTCTTT.

This chain joins TRBV5-1 and TRBJ1-1; D not resolved. Trimming shortened V by 3 bases and J by 2 bases, and 14 bases separated the two germline ends. The V gene's germline CDR1 is SGHRS and CDR2 YFSETQ. This CDR3 has 15 residues. The CDR3 region is CASSWTTGENTEAFF. DNA of the CDR3: TGCGCCAGCAGCTGGACCACCGGGGAAAACACTGAAGCTTTCTTT.

CDR3 in DNA: TGTGCCACCCAGCAGGCGGGGTGGGAGACCCAGTACTTC. Translating it yields CATQQAGWETQYF. This chain links TRBV6-1 with TRBJ2-5, with D tentatively TRBD2 (6 bases). This CDR3 is 13 amino acids long. Germline assignment: CDR1 MNHNS and CDR2 SASEGT. Trimming cost V 10 bases and J 5 bases, with 17 bases left between them.